This T cell receptor (beta chain) derives from a study of T cells in narcolepsy. Some clones are missing from TCRdb's copy, which holds only in-frame ones; the method was immunoSEQ multiplex PCR. The data hold 20,000 to 30,000 clones, with approximately 85% observed a single time. For this clone: Its ends do not fully match the called genes, so a read error is possible.

This CDR3 has 14 residues. Germline V gene sequence: CDR1 WSHSY, CDR2 SAAADI. V is TRBV10-2 and J is TRBJ2-2, with TRBD2 as a possible D gene (5 bases). The sample taken for sequencing was CD45RA- memory CD4+ T cells from PBMCs. The sequence was collected from a human donor with narcolepsy. CDR3 sequence (DNA): TGCGCCAGCATCGGGTTTCGCGAACACCGGGGAGCTGTTTTT. As protein: CASIGFREHRGAVF.